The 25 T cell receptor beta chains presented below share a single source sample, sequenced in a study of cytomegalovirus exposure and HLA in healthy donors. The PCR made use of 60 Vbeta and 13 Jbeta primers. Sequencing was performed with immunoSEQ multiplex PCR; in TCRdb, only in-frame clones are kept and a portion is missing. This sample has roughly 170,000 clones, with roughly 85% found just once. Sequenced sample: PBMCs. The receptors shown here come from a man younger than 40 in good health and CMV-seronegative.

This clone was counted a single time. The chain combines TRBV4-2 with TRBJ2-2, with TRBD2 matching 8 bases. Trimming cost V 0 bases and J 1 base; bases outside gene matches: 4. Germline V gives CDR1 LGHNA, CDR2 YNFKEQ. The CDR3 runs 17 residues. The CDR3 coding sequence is TGTGCCAGCAGCCAAGACGTCGCGGGGGGGAACACCGGGGAGCTGTTTTTT. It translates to CASSQDVAGGNTGELFF.

CDR3 amino acids: CASSWTSGDQETQYF. CDR3 coding DNA: TGCGCCAGCAGCTGGACTAGCGGGGACCAAGAGACCCAGTACTTC. The V call is TRBV5-1, the J call TRBJ2-5; 12 bases map to TRBD2. Germline lookup yields CDR1 SGHRS and CDR2 YFSETQ. The CDR3 covers 15 residues. Germline trimming cut 3 bases from V and 0 bases from J; bases unmatched to any gene: 0.

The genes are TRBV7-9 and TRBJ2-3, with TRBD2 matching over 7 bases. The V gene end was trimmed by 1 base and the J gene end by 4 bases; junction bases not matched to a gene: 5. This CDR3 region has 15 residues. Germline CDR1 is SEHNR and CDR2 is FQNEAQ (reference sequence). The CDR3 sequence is CASSLERGPSDTQYF. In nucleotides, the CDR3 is TGTGCCAGCAGCTTAGAGCGGGGCCCGTCAGATACGCAGTATTTT.

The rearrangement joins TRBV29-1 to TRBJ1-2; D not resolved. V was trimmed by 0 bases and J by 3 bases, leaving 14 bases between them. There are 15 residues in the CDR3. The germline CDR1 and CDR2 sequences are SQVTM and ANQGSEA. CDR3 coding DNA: TGCAGCGTTGAAGATATGGTAGAGCTGCACTATGGCTACACCTTC. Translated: CSVEDMVELHYGYTF.

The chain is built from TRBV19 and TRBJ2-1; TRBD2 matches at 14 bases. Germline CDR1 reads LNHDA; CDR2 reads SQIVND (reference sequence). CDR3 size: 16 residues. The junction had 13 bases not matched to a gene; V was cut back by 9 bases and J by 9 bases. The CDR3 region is CASSWGLAGALPEQFF. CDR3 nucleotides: TGTGCCAGCTCATGGGGACTAGCGGGAGCCCTTCCTGAGCAGTTCTTC.

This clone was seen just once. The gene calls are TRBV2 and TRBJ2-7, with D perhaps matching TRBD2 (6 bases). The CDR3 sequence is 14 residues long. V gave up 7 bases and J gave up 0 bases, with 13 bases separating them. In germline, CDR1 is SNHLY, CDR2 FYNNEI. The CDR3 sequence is CASMPGSYSYEQYF. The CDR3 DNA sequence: TGTGCCAGCATGCCCGGGAGCTACTCCTACGAGCAGTACTTC.

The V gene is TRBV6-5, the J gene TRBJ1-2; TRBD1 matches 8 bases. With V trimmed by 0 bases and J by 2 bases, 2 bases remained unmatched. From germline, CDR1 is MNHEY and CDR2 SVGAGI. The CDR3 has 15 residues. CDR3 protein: CASSYSWTGNYGYTF. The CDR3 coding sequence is TGTGCCAGCAGTTACTCCTGGACAGGGAACTATGGCTACACCTTC.

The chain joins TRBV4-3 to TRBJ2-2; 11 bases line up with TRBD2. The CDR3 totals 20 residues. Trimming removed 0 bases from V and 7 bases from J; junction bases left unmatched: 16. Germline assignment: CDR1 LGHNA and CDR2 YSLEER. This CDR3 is CASSQDKGLAGAPSIGELFF. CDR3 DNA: TGCGCCAGCAGCCAAGATAAAGGACTAGCGGGCGCCCCGAGCATCGGGGAGCTGTTTTTT.

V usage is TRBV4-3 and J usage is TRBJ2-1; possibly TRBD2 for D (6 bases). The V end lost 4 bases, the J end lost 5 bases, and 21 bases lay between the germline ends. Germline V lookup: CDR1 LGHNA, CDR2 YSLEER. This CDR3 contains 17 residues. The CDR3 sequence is CASSPFLRHSGDNEQFF. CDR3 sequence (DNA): TGCGCCAGCAGCCCCTTCCTTAGACATAGCGGAGACAATGAGCAGTTCTTC.

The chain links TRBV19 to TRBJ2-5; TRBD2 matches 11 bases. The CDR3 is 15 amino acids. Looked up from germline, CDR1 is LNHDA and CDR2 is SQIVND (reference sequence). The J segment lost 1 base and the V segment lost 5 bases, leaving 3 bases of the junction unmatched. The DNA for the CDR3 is TGTGCCAGTAGTTCGGGACTAGCGGTCCAAGAGACCCAGTACTTC. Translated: CASSSGLAVQETQYF.

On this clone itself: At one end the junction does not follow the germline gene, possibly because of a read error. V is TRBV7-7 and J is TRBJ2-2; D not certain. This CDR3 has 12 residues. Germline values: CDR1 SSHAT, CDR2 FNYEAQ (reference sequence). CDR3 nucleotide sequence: TGTGCTAGCAGCCCTTATACCGGGGAGCTGTTTTTT. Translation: CASSPYTGELFF.

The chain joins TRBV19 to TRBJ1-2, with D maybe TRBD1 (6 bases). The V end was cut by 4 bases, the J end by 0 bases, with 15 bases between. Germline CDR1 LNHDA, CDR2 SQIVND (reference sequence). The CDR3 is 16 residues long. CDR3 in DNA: TGTGCCAGTAGTACCAAGACAGGACCTACTAACTATGGCTACACCTTC. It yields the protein CASSTKTGPTNYGYTF.

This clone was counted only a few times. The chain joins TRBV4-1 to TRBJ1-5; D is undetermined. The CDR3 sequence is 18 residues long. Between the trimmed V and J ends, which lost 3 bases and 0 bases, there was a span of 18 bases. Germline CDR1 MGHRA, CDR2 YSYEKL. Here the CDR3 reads CASSQVPWEMNSNQPQHF. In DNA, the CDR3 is TGCGCCAGCAGCCAGGTACCCTGGGAGATGAATAGCAATCAGCCCCAGCATTTT.

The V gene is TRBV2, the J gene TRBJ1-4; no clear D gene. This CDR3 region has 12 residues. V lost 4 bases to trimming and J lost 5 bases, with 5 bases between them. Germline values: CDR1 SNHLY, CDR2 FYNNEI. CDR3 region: CASSGANEKLFF. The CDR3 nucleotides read TGTGCCAGCAGTGGCGCGAATGAAAAACTGTTTTTT. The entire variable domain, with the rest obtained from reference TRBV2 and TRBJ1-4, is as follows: EPEVTQTPSHQVTQMGQEVILRCVPISNHLYFYWYRQILGQKVEFLVSFYNNEISEKSEIFDDQFSVERPDGSNFTLKIRSTKLEDSAMYFCASSGANEKLFFGSGTQLSVL.

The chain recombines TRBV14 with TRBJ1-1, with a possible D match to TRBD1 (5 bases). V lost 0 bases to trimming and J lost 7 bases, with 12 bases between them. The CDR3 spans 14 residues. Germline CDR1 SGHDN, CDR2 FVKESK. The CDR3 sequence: CASSQDFRVGEAFF. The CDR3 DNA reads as TGTGCCAGCAGCCAAGATTTCAGGGTTGGTGAAGCTTTCTTT.

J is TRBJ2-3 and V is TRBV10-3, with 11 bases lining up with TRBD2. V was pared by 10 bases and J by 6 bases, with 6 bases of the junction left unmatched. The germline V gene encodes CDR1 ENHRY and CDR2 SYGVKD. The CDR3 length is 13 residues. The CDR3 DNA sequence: TGTGCCACCCGACTAGCGGGGTCGGATACGCAGTATTTT. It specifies CATRLAGSDTQYF.

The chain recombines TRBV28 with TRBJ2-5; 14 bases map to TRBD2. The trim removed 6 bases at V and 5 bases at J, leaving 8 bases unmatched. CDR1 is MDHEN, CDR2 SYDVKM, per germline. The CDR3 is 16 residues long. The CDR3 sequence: CASSRGLAGGEETQYF. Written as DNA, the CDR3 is TGTGCCAGCAGCCGTGGACTAGCGGGAGGTGAGGAGACCCAGTACTTC.

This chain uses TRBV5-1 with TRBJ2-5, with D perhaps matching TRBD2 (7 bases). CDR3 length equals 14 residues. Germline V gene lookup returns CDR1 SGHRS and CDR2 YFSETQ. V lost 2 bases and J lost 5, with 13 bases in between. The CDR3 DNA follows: TGCGCCAGCAGCTTACAGGGAGGGAAGGAGACCCAGTACTTC. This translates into CASSLQGGKETQYF.

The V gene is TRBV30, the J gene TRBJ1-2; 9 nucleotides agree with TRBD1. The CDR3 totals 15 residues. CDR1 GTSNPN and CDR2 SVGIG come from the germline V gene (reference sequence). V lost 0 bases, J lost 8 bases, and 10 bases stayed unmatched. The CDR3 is CAWSVGTGSRRGYTF. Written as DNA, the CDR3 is TGTGCCTGGAGTGTGGGGACAGGGAGTCGCAGGGGCTACACCTTC.

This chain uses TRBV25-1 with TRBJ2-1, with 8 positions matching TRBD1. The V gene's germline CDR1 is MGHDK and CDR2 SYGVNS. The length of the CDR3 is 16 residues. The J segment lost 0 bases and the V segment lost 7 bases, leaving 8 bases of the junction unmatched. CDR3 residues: CASKPRTGGSYNEQFF. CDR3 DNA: TGTGCCAGCAAACCCAGAACAGGGGGCTCCTACAATGAGCAGTTCTTC.

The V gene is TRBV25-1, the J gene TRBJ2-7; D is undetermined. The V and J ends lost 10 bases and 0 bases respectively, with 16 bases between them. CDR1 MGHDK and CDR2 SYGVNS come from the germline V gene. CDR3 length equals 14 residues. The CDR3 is CATPQQPLSYEQYF. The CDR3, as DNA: TGTGCCACCCCCCAACAGCCACTCTCCTACGAGCAGTACTTC.

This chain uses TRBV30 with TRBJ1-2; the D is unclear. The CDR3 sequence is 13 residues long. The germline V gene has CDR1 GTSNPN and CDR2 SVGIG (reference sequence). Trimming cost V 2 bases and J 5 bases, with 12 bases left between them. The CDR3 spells CAWSPLGGYGYTF. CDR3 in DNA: TGTGCCTGGAGTCCGCTTGGAGGTTATGGCTACACCTTC.

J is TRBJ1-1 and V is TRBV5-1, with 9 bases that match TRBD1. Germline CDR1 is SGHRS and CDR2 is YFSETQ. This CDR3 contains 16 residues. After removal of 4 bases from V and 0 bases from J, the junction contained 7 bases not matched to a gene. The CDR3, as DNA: TGCGCCAGCAGCGGACAGGGGACCGGTATGAACACTGAAGCTTTCTTT. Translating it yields CASSGQGTGMNTEAFF.

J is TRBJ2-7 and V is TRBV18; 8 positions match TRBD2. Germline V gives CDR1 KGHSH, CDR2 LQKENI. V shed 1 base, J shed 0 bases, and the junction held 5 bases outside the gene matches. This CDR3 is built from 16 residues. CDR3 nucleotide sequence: TGTGCCAGCTCACCACTCGGCGGGGGGAGCTCCTACGAGCAGTACTTC. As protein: CASSPLGGGSSYEQYF.

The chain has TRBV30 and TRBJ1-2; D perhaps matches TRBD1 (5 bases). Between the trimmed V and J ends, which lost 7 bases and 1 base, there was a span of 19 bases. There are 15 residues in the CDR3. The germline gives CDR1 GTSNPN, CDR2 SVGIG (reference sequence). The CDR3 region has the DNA TGTGCCTTCTCACCGGTGGACACCCGTAACTATGGCTACACCTTC. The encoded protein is CAFSPVDTRNYGYTF.